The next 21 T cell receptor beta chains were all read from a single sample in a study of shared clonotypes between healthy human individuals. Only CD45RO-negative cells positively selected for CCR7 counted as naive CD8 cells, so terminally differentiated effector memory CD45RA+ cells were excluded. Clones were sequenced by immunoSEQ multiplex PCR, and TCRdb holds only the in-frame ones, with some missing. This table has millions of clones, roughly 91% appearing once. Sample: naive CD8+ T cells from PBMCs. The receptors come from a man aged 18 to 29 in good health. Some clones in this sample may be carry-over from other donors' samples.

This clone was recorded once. The CDR3 DNA sequence: TGTGCCAGCAGCCAAGATCTGGGAGGTGCTGTTCAAGAGACCCAGTACTTC. As protein: CASSQDLGGAVQETQYF. This chain connects TRBV4-2 to TRBJ2-5; tentative D call: TRBD2 (6 bases). V was trimmed by 0 bases and J by 2 bases, leaving 16 bases between them. Germline V CDR1 and CDR2: LGHNA, YNFKEQ. The CDR3 sequence is 17 residues long.

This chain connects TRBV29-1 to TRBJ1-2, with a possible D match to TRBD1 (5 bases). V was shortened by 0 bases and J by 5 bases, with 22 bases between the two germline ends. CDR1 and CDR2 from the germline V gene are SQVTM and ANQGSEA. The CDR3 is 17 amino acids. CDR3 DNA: TGCAGCGTTGAAGAAAGAGAGCGTTGGGGGGTTGGATATGGCTACACCTTC. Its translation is CSVEERERWGVGYGYTF.

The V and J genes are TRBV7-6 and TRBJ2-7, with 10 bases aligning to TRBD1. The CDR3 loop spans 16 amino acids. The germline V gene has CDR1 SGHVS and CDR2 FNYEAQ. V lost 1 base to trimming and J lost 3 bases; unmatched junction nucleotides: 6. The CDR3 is CASSLDGGQGDYEQYF. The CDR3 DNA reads TGTGCCAGCAGCTTAGACGGCGGACAGGGGGACTACGAGCAGTACTTC.

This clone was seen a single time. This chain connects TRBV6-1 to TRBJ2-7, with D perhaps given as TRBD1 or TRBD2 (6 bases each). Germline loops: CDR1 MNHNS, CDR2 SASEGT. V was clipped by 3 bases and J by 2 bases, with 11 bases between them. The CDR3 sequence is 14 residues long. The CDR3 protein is CASSEGGPPYEQYF. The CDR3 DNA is TGTGCCAGCAGTGAGGGGGGCCCCCCCTACGAGCAGTACTTC.

The CDR3 here is CASSMGRTGGNYGYTF. Written as DNA, the CDR3 is TGTGCCAGTAGTATGGGCCGGACAGGGGGGAACTATGGCTACACCTTC. This chain uses TRBV19 with TRBJ1-2, with TRBD1 matching 10 bases. Trimming cost V 3 bases and J 2 bases; bases outside gene matches: 6. Germline V gene lookup returns CDR1 LNHDA and CDR2 SQIVND (reference sequence). This CDR3 has 16 amino acids.

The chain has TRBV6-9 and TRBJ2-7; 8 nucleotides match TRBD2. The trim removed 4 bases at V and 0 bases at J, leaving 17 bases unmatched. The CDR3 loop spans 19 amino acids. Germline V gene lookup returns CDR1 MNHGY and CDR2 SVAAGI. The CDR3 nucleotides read TGTGCCAGCAGTTGGTCCGGGAGGGCCTTGCTGAGGCCCTCCTACGAGCAGTACTTC. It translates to CASSWSGRALLRPSYEQYF.

As DNA, the CDR3 is TGTGCCAGCAGCTCCCCCGGGTGGGCAGGGGAGGTAGATACGCAGTATTTT. This translates into CASSSPGWAGEVDTQYF. The rearrangement joins TRBV21-1 to TRBJ2-3. TRBV21-1 is a pseudogene locus. The CDR3 is 17 amino acids.

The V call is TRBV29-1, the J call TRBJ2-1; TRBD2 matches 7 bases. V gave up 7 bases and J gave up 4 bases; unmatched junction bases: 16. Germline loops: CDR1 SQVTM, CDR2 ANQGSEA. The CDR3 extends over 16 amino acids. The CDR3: CSGGLDNTPGYNEQFF. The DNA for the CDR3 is TGCAGCGGTGGACTAGATAACACCCCCGGGTACAATGAGCAGTTCTTC.

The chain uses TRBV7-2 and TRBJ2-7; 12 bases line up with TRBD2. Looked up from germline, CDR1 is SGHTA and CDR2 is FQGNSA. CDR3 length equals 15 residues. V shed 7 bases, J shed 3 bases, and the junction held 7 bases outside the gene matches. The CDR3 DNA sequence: TGTGCCAGCAACACCCTAGCGGGAGGGTTCTACGAGCAGTACTTC. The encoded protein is CASNTLAGGFYEQYF.

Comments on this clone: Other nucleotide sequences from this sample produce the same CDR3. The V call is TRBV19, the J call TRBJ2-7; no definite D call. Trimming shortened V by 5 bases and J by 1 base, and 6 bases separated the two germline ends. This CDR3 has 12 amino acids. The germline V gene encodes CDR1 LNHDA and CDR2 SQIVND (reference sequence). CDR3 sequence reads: CASSDTSYEQYF. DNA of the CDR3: TGTGCCAGTAGTGACACATCCTACGAGCAGTACTTC.

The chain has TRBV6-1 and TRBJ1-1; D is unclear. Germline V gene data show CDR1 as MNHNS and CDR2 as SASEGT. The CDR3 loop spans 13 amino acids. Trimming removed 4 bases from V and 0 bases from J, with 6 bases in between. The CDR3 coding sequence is TGTGCCAGCAGTGCGGGCATGAACACTGAAGCTTTCTTT. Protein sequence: CASSAGMNTEAFF.

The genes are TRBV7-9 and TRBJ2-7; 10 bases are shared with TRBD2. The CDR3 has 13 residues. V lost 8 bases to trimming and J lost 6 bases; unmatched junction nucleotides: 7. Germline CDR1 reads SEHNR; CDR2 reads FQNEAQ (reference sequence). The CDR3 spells CASQGTSAGEQYF. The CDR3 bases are TGTGCCAGCCAAGGGACTAGCGCTGGCGAGCAGTACTTC.

In DNA, the CDR3 is TGTGCCAGCAGTCCCTCGGGAAATGGCTACACCTTC. Its translation: CASSPSGNGYTF. This rearrangement joins TRBV6-6 to TRBJ1-2; no definite D call. V lost 5 bases, J lost 6 bases, and 10 bases lay in between. CDR1 MNHNY and CDR2 SVGAGI come from the germline V gene (reference sequence). The CDR3 covers 12 residues.

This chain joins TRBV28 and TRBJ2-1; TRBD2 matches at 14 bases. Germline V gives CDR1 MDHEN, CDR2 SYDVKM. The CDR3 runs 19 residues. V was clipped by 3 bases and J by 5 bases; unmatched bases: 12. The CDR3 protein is CASSLYYRLAGGPDNEQFF. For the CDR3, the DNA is TGTGCCAGCAGTTTGTATTATCGACTAGCGGGAGGGCCAGACAATGAGCAGTTCTTC. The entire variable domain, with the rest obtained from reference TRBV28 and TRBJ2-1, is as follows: DVKVTQSSRYLVKRTGEKVFLECVQDMDHENMFWYRQDPGLGLRLIYFSYDVKMKEKGDIPEGYSVSREKKERFSLILESASTNQTSMYLCASSLYYRLAGGPDNEQFFGPGTRLTVL.

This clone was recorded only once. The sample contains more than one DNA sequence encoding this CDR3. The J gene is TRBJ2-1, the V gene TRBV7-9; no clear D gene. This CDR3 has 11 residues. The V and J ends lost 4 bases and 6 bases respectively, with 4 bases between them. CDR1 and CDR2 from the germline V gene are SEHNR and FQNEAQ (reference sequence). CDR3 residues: CASSSGNEQFF. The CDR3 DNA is TGTGCCAGCAGCTCAGGCAATGAGCAGTTCTTC.

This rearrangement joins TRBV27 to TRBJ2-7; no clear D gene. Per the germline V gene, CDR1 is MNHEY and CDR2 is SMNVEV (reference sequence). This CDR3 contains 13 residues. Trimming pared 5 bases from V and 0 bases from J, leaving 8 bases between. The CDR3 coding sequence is TGTGCCAGCAGTCATGGATACTCCTACGAGCAGTACTTC. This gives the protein CASSHGYSYEQYF.

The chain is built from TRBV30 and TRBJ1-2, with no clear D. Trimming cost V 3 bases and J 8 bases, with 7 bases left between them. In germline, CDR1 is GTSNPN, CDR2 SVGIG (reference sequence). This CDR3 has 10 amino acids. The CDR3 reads CAWRYGGYTF. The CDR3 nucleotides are TGTGCCTGGAGATACGGGGGCTACACCTTC.

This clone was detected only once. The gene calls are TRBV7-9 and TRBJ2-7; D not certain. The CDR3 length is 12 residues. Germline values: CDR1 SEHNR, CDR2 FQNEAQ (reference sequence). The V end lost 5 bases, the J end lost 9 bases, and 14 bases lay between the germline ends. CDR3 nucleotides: TGTGCCAGCAGCCCGGTGGGTCTACCGCAGTACTTC. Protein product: CASSPVGLPQYF.

The CDR3 region is CASRVLAGRYEQYF. CDR3 nucleotide sequence: TGTGCCAGCAGGGTACTAGCGGGAAGGTACGAGCAGTACTTC. The chain is built from TRBV6-1 and TRBJ2-7; 10 bases map to TRBD2. The CDR3 consists of 14 residues. Losses at the gene ends were 6 bases for V and 4 bases for J; bases not matched to a gene: 6. CDR1 and CDR2 (germline): MNHNS, SASEGT.

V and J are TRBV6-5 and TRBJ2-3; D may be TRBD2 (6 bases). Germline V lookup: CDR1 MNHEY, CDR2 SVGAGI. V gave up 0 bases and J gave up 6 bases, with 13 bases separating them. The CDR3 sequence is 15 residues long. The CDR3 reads CASSYSMEGIDTQYF. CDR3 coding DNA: TGTGCCAGCAGTTACTCGATGGAGGGGATTGATACGCAGTATTTT.

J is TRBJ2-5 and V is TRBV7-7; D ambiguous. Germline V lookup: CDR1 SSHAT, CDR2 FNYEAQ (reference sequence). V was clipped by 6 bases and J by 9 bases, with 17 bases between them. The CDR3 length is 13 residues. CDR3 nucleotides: TGTGCCAGCAGTAAGACTGTGGGCAAGGCCCAGTACTTC. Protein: CASSKTVGKAQYF.